This is a list of T cell receptor beta chains from one sample in a study of shared clonotypes between healthy human individuals. The repertoire was sequenced with immunoSEQ multiplex PCR; TCRdb's copy has only in-frame clones and lacks some. The repertoire holds a few hundred thousand clones, with around 80% as singletons. The sequenced sample was PBMCs. The receptor set was obtained from a woman aged 35 to 49 in good health. Some clones in this sample may be carry-over from other donors' samples. The CDR3 runs from the conserved cysteine through the conserved F or W. The D gene is left open where the match is weak.

>TRBV28|.|TRBJ1-4
TGTGCCAGCAGTAGGGGAGGTAATGAAAAACTGTTTTTT
CASSRGGNEKLFF
>TRBV10-2|TRBD2|TRBJ2-1
TGCGCCAGCGGCGACTTAGCGGGAGCCCGGGATGAGCAGTTCTTC
CASGDLAGARDEQFF
>TRBV6-5|.|TRBJ2-3
TGTGCCAGCGGAACAAGCCATTCCCCTTCAGATACGCAGTATTTT
CASGTSHSPSDTQYF
>TRBV5-1|TRBD1|TRBJ1-5
TGCGCCAGCAGAATGGACAGGGGCAGAGATCAGCCCCAGCATTTT
CASRMDRGRDQPQHF
>TRBV4-2|TRBD2|TRBJ2-2
TGTGCCAGCACTCCGGCGGGAGGGTCAGTCGGGGAGCTGTTTTTT
CASTPAGGSVGELFF
>TRBV7-2|TRBD1|TRBJ2-7
TGTGCCAGCAGCTCGGGACAGACATCGGGCGAGCAGTACTTC
CASSSGQTSGEQYF
>TRBV28|.|TRBJ1-2
TGTGCCAGCAACAGGGACGACGCTAACTATGGCTACACCTTC
CASNRDDANYGYTF
>TRBV5-3|.|TRBJ1-1
TGTGCCAGAAGCTTCCCAGGGCGGAACACTGAAGCTTTCTTT
CARSFPGRNTEAFF
>TRBV10-3|.|TRBJ2-1
TGTGCCATCAATGAAGGGAACAATGAGCAGTTCTTC
CAINEGNNEQFF
>TRBV2|.|TRBJ2-2
TGTGCTTCAGGGTTGGAGAACACCGGGGAGCTGTTTTTT
CASGLENTGELFF